This T cell receptor beta chain was sequenced for a study of blood T cell repertoires in COVID-19. Overall study: Acute and convalescent COVID-19 samples came from the United States, Italy and Spain.

Sequenced by immunoSEQ multiplex PCR; TCRdb stores in-frame clones only, minus some. The repertoire holds 250,000 to 350,000 clones, with approximately 90% as singletons. Germline-derived CDR1 and CDR2 are SQVTM and ANQGSEA. The CDR3 sequence is 13 residues long. V lost 4 bases to trimming and J lost 7 bases, with 13 bases between them. The clonotype was recovered from a young man with acute or convalescent COVID-19. This chain links TRBV29-1 with TRBJ2-2, with D perhaps TRBD2 (6 bases). The sample comprised peripheral blood. CDR3 DNA sequence: TGCAGCGTTGGAGTGGAGGGTGGCGGGGAGCTGTTTTTT. Translation: CSVGVEGGGELFF.